One sample yielded the 32 T cell receptor beta chains listed below, sequenced in a study of blood T cell repertoires in COVID-19. Clones were sequenced by immunoSEQ multiplex PCR, and TCRdb holds only the in-frame ones, with some missing. Altogether around 40,000 clones are present, about 90% being singletons, with the ten largest covering over 11%. Specimen: peripheral blood. The source is a human donor in a cohort sampled during active COVID-19.

This clone occurred once. The V gene is TRBV5-6, the J gene TRBJ1-2; the D gene is possibly TRBD1 (6 bases). This CDR3 comprises 13 residues. Looked up from germline, CDR1 is SGHDT and CDR2 is YYEEEE. Trimming removed 4 bases at V and 3 bases at J, with 10 bases between. In nucleotides, the CDR3 is TGTGCCAGCAGCCCCGGACAGTACTATGGCTACACCTTC. Protein sequence: CASSPGQYYGYTF. Complete variable domain (other parts from reference TRBV5-6 and TRBJ1-2): DAGVTQSPTHLIKTRGQQVTLRCSPKSGHDTVSWYQQALGQGPQFIFQYYEEEERQRGNFPDRFSGHQFPNYSSELNVNALLLGDSALYLCASSPGQYYGYTFGSGTRLTVV.

This chain links TRBV9 with TRBJ1-2; 10 bases align to TRBD1. The V segment lost 0 bases and the J segment 2 bases; nucleotides outside the gene matches: 7. The CDR3 totals 17 residues. Germline loops: CDR1 SGDLS, CDR2 YYNGEE. The CDR3 spells CASSVGGTGAQNYGYTF. The CDR3 bases are TGTGCCAGCAGCGTAGGTGGGACAGGGGCGCAGAACTATGGCTACACCTTC.

This chain joins TRBV6-5 and TRBJ2-7; 10 bases align to TRBD1. The CDR3 covers 15 residues. With V trimmed by 0 bases and J by 5 bases, 4 bases remained unmatched. Germline CDR1 MNHEY, CDR2 SVGAGI. CDR3 sequence: CASSYSGTGANEQYF. The DNA of the CDR3 is TGTGCCAGCAGTTACTCCGGGACAGGGGCCAACGAGCAGTACTTC.

For the CDR3, the DNA is TGTGCCAGCAGCCTCCGGGACAGGGTGTCGGATGGCTACACCTTC. It codes for CASSLRDRVSDGYTF. This chain uses TRBV7-2 with TRBJ1-2; 9 positions agree with TRBD1. The CDR3 runs to 15 residues. J lost 6 bases, V lost 5 bases, and 10 bases had no gene match. Germline assignment: CDR1 SGHTA and CDR2 FQGNSA.

The rearrangement links TRBV5-1 to TRBJ1-1, with TRBD1 matching over 7 bases. The V and J ends lost 0 bases and 6 bases, in that order; junction bases with no gene match: 8. This CDR3 is built from 15 residues. Germline values: CDR1 SGHRS, CDR2 YFSETQ. CDR3 sequence reads: CASSLEVRTGAEAFF. The DNA for the CDR3 is TGCGCCAGCAGCTTGGAGGTTAGGACAGGCGCTGAAGCTTTCTTT. The full variable domain, its missing parts supplied by reference TRBV5-1 and TRBJ1-1, is KAGVTQTPRYLIKTRGQQVTLSCSPISGHRSVSWYQQTPGQGLQFLFEYFSETQRNKGNFPGRFSGRQFSNSRSEMNVSTLELGDSALYLCASSLEVRTGAEAFFGQGTRLTVV.

V gene TRBV5-1 combines with J gene TRBJ2-3, with D possibly matching TRBD1 (5 bases). Germline assignment: CDR1 SGHRS and CDR2 YFSETQ. The ends were cut back, 1 base at V and 0 bases at J, with 9 bases in the middle. This CDR3 contains 15 residues. The CDR3, as DNA: TGCGCCAGCAGCTTGCCGGCAGGGAGCACAGATACGCAGTATTTT. Residues: CASSLPAGSTDTQYF.

The rearrangement uses TRBV10-2 and TRBJ2-2; TRBD2 might be the D (6 bases). In germline, CDR1 is WSHSY, CDR2 SAAADI. The germline V and J ends were trimmed by 4 bases and 8 bases, with 14 bases remaining between them. The CDR3 length is 14 residues. The CDR3 loop is CASSAGPGAGELFF. CDR3 DNA: TGCGCCAGCAGTGCCGGCCCGGGAGCGGGGGAGCTGTTTTTT.

Written as DNA, the CDR3 is TGTGCCAGCAGCTTAAGAGGTTTAGTAACTGAAGCTTTCTTT. Protein: CASSLRGLVTEAFF. The chain recombines TRBV7-3 with TRBJ1-1; D is ambiguous. Trimming left V 1 base short and J 5 bases short, with 11 bases between. The germline gives CDR1 SGHTA, CDR2 FQGTGA. The CDR3 extends over 14 amino acids.

There are a few counts of this clone. The CDR3 DNA reads TGTGCCAGCAGGCAACAGGGGTCTCGCAATCAGCCCCAGCATTTT. It yields the protein CASRQQGSRNQPQHF. The chain couples TRBV28 to TRBJ1-5; 7 bases match TRBD1. Germline CDR1 is MDHEN and CDR2 is SYDVKM. The CDR3 covers 15 residues. J lost 2 bases, V lost 6 bases, and 7 bases had no gene match.

This clone was found a few times. The rearrangement links TRBV6-6 to TRBJ1-2, with TRBD1 as a possible D gene (6 bases). This CDR3 contains 14 residues. V dropped 6 bases and J dropped 0 bases, with 11 bases sitting between them. CDR1 and CDR2 from the germline V gene are MNHNY and SVGAGI (reference sequence). The CDR3 region is CASSRDNTNYGYTF. CDR3 sequence (DNA): TGTGCCAGCAGCCGGGACAACACTAACTATGGCTACACCTTC.

J is TRBJ2-3 and V is TRBV29-1, with 11 bases fitting TRBD1. The CDR3 length is 14 residues. The ends lost 4 bases at V and 5 bases at J; junction bases unmatched: 5. Germline lookup yields CDR1 SQVTM and CDR2 ANQGSEA. DNA of the CDR3: TGCAGCGTTGGGAGGGGGACAGGGGGAGATACGCAGTATTTT. This encodes CSVGRGTGGDTQYF.

The CDR3 here is CASSQDGGSGNTIYF. CDR3 nucleotides: TGTGCCAGCAGCCAAGACGGGGGCTCTGGAAACACCATATATTTT. V is TRBV3-1 (or the pseudogene TRBV3-2) and J is TRBJ1-3, with D perhaps matching TRBD1 (5 bases). The CDR3 is 15 residues long. Germline CDR1 LGHDT, CDR2 YNNKEL (reference sequence). V dropped 0 bases and J dropped 0 bases, with 6 bases sitting between them.

In its sample, this clone was seen a few times. The chain carries TRBV24-1 and TRBJ2-7; D gene ambiguous. Germline-derived CDR1 and CDR2 are KGHDR and SFDVKD. There are 15 residues in the CDR3. V dropped 3 bases and J dropped 4 bases, with 15 bases sitting between them. CDR3 bases: TGTGCCACCAGTGATCGTACCACAGATGCGTACGAGCAGTACTTC. Protein sequence: CATSDRTTDAYEQYF.

This clone came up once. The V and J genes are TRBV2 and TRBJ2-6; no firm D call. There are 13 residues in the CDR3. V was cut by 2 bases and J by 16 bases, with 15 bases left in between. Looked up from germline, CDR1 is SNHLY and CDR2 is FYNNEI. The CDR3 loop reads CASSEQTSVRLTF. Here the CDR3 DNA reads TGTGCCAGCAGTGAACAGACTTCTGTAAGGCTGACTTTC.

This sequence joins TRBV5-8 and TRBJ1-3; D is perhaps TRBD1 (6 bases). The CDR3 length is 14 residues. Trimming took off 4 bases at V and 3 bases at J, with 11 bases between the two ends. From germline, CDR1 is SGHTS and CDR2 YDEGEE. CDR3 region: CASSKGVGGNTIYF. The CDR3 DNA follows: TGTGCCAGCAGCAAGGGGGTGGGTGGAAACACCATATATTTT.

The chain couples TRBV3-1 (or the pseudogene TRBV3-2) to TRBJ2-1, with 8 bases aligning to TRBD2. Germline-derived CDR1 and CDR2 are LGHDT and YNNKEL (reference sequence). The length of the CDR3 is 16 residues. The junction had 5 bases not matched to a gene; V was cut back by 0 bases and J by 4 bases. The CDR3 nucleotides are TGTGCCAGCAGCCAAGATTGGGGACTAGAATACAATGAGCAGTTCTTC. It specifies CASSQDWGLEYNEQFF.

The chain joins TRBV12-3 or TRBV12-4 to TRBJ1-6; D uncertain. V was shortened by 3 bases and J by 7 bases, with 4 bases between the two germline ends. The CDR3 runs 12 residues. The CDR3 coding sequence is TGTGCCAGCAGTTTCGTGAATTCACCCCTCCACTTT. Translating it yields CASSFVNSPLHF.

The chain links TRBV27 to TRBJ2-1; D call uncertain. Germline CDR1 and CDR2: MNHEY and SMNVEV (reference sequence). V gave up 5 bases and J gave up 6 bases, with 14 bases separating them. The CDR3 extends over 14 amino acids. The CDR3 loop is CASSPSTLSNEQFF. The CDR3 region has the DNA TGTGCCAGCAGTCCCTCGACTCTCTCCAATGAGCAGTTCTTC.

The chain combines TRBV6-5 with TRBJ1-1, with 7 bases that match TRBD1. Germline-derived CDR1 and CDR2 are MNHEY and SVGAGI. J gave up 4 bases and V 6 bases, and 5 bases lay outside the gene matches. The length of the CDR3 is 13 residues. The CDR3 loop reads CASRLTGFTEAFF. Written as DNA, the CDR3 is TGTGCCAGCAGACTGACAGGGTTCACTGAAGCTTTCTTT.

V gene TRBV3-1 (or the pseudogene TRBV3-2) combines with J gene TRBJ1-5; D remains unclear. The germline V gene encodes CDR1 LGHDT and CDR2 YNNKEL (reference sequence). The CDR3 is 13 residues long. Trimming removed 0 bases from V and 10 bases from J, with 10 bases in between. The CDR3 DNA sequence: TGTGCCAGCAGCCAAGATCTCGGCGGACCCCAGCATTTT. It is translated as CASSQDLGGPQHF.

This clone was detected once. The genes are TRBV6-5 and TRBJ1-1; D is unresolved. The length of the CDR3 is 14 residues. CDR1 is MNHEY and CDR2 is SVGAGI in the germline V gene. Trimming pared 6 bases from V and 0 bases from J, leaving 11 bases between. CDR3 DNA: TGTGCCAGCAGCCAGAAGACTATGAACACTGAAGCTTTCTTT. The encoded protein is CASSQKTMNTEAFF.

The rearrangement uses TRBV27 and TRBJ2-5; D unresolved. CDR1 and CDR2 from the germline V gene are MNHEY and SMNVEV (reference sequence). This CDR3 has 15 residues. Trimming cost V 1 base and J 2 bases, with 11 bases left between them. The chain's CDR3 is CASSLYPASQETQYF. CDR3 in DNA: TGTGCCAGCAGTTTATATCCGGCTAGTCAAGAGACCCAGTACTTC.

The table lists this clone with a count of one. The rearrangement joins TRBV3-1 (or the pseudogene TRBV3-2) to TRBJ1-5, with 9 bases identical to TRBD1. After removal of 3 bases from V and 7 bases from J, the junction contained 10 bases not matched to a gene. The germline V gene encodes CDR1 LGHDT and CDR2 YNNKEL (reference sequence). The CDR3 runs to 16 residues. CDR3 bases: TGTGCCAGCAGCCAGGGCGGACAGGGGAAAGGACAGCCCCAGCATTTT. Encoded protein: CASSQGGQGKGQPQHF.

This clone was counted only a few times. The gene calls are TRBV11-2 and TRBJ1-6, with no clear D. This CDR3 comprises 11 residues. V was trimmed by 5 bases and J by 6 bases, leaving 2 bases between them. Germline V CDR1 and CDR2: SGHAT, FQNNGV. CDR3 bases: TGTGCCAGCAGCCTTAATTCACCCCTCCACTTT. Amino acids: CASSLNSPLHF. Full variable domain (rest looked up from reference TRBV11-2 and TRBJ1-6): EAGVAQSPRYKIIEKRQSVAFWCNPISGHATLYWYQQILGQGPKLLIQFQNNGVVDDSQLPKDRFSAERLKGVDSTLKIQPAKLEDSAVYLCASSLNSPLHFGNGTRLTVT.

V is TRBV5-1 and J is TRBJ2-3, with 9 positions matching TRBD2. Germline trimming cut 5 bases from V and 5 bases from J; bases unmatched to any gene: 9. The germline V gene has CDR1 SGHRS and CDR2 YFSETQ. The CDR3 contains 15 residues. As DNA, the CDR3 is TGCGCCAGCAGAGGTTCTCCAGCGGGGGGAGATACGCAGTATTTT. This sequence encodes CASRGSPAGGDTQYF.

This chain joins TRBV6-1 and TRBJ2-1, with 11 bases that match TRBD2. This CDR3 has 16 residues. Germline trimming cut 3 bases from V and 6 bases from J; bases unmatched to any gene: 7. The germline CDR1 and CDR2 sequences are MNHNS and SASEGT. CDR3 sequence (DNA): TGTGCCAGCAGTGATCCGACTAGCGGGGTGCCCAATGAGCAGTTCTTC. Protein product: CASSDPTSGVPNEQFF.

This chain connects TRBV29-1 to TRBJ2-7, with D hard to call. This CDR3 comprises 11 residues. With 1 base removed from V and 2 bases from J, the gap between germline ends came to 3 bases. CDR1 and CDR2 from the germline V gene are SQVTM and ANQGSEA. Here the CDR3 reads CSVEAAYEQYF. Written as DNA, the CDR3 is TGCAGCGTTGAAGCAGCCTACGAGCAGTACTTC.

The chain employs TRBV9 and TRBJ1-5; D is perhaps TRBD1 (6 bases). The CDR3 spans 13 residues. Trimming removed 3 bases from V and 4 bases from J, with 8 bases in between. Germline values: CDR1 SGDLS, CDR2 YYNGEE. The CDR3 nucleotides read TGTGCCAGCAGCGGCCAGGGGAATCAGCCCCAGCATTTT. Translating it yields CASSGQGNQPQHF.

This rearrangement joins TRBV4-1 to TRBJ2-6; no clear D gene. Germline lookup yields CDR1 MGHRA and CDR2 YSYEKL. V was trimmed by 3 bases and J by 0 bases, leaving 9 bases between them. This CDR3 spans 16 amino acids. CDR3 residues: CASSQVLYSGANVLTF. The CDR3 nucleotides read TGCGCCAGCAGCCAGGTTCTATACTCTGGGGCCAACGTCCTGACTTTC.

The chain couples TRBV4-1 to TRBJ1-5; D may be TRBD1 (6 bases). V dropped 4 bases and J dropped 5 bases, with 12 bases sitting between them. The CDR3 loop spans 14 amino acids. Germline V lookup: CDR1 MGHRA, CDR2 YSYEKL. For the CDR3, the DNA is TGCGCCAGCAGCCTCCGGGACATCGATCAGCCCCAGCATTTT. Protein sequence: CASSLRDIDQPQHF.

J is TRBJ2-7 and V is TRBV9; the D gene is possibly TRBD2 (5 bases). The CDR3 is 15 amino acids. Trimming took 1 base from V and 6 from J, leaving 17 bases between them. Germline V lookup: CDR1 SGDLS, CDR2 YYNGEE. CDR3 amino acids: CASSVSGFPMAEQYF. The CDR3 nucleotides read TGTGCCAGCAGCGTAAGCGGTTTTCCCATGGCCGAGCAGTACTTC.

The chain recombines TRBV7-2 with TRBJ2-5; possibly TRBD1 for D (5 bases). V dropped 6 bases and J dropped 5 bases, with 10 bases sitting between them. There are 12 residues in the CDR3. Germline assignment: CDR1 SGHTA and CDR2 FQGNSA. CDR3 protein: CASSRSGETQYF. As DNA, the CDR3 is TGTGCCAGCAGTCGCTCAGGGGAGACCCAGTACTTC.